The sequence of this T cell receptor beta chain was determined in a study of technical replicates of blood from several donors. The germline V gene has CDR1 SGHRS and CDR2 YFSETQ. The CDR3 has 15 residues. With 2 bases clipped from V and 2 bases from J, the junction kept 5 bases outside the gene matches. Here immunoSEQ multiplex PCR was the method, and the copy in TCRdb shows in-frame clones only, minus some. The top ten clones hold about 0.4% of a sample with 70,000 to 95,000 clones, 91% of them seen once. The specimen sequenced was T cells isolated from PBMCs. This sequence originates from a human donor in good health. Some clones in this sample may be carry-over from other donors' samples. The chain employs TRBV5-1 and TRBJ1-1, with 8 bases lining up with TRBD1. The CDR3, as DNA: TGCGCCAGCAGCTTTCCGGACAGGGTAAACACTGAAGCTTTCTTT. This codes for CASSFPDRVNTEAFF. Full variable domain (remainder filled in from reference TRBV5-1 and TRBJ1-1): KAGVTQTPRYLIKTRGQQVTLSCSPISGHRSVSWYQQTPGQGLQFLFEYFSETQRNKGNFPGRFSGRQFSNSRSEMNVSTLELGDSALYLCASSFPDRVNTEAFFGQGTRLTVV.